Listed below are T cell receptor beta chains from one sample, sequenced in a study of TIL therapy for anti-PD-1-resistant metastatic lung cancer. This table comes from immunoSEQ multiplex PCR, and its TCRdb copy is limited to in-frame clones, with some not included. Here the sample spans some 6,300 clones, over 65% being singletons. The sample was tumor tissue, taken at baseline. These TCRs come from a person between 25 and 80 years old with non-small cell lung cancer. Both conserved end residues are part of each CDR3. D genes are given only for firm matches.

v_call d_call cdr3_aa
TRBV12-3/TRBV12-4 TRBD1 CASTRDRAGYTF
TRBV5-1 TRBD1 CASSLRQGDTEAFF
TRBV6-5 . CASSYLGEAFF
TRBV3-1/TRBV3-2 . CASSHPWDHGYTF
TRBV13 . CASSRGGEVLHF
TRBV5-5 TRBD1 CASSSGTATNYGYTF
TRBV18 . CASSPQGTAKNIQYF
TRBV5-1 . CASSPTGSNSPLHF
TRBV9 . CASSVTDRRSSTDTQYF
TRBV18 . CASSPSGRRFLYGYTF
TRBV7-2 . CASSLDRDQPQHF